The 32 T cell receptor beta chains listed next were all sequenced from one sample in a study of beta chain features in type 1 diabetes. The investigators reverse transcribed all of the isolated RNA, so they sequenced expressed TCRB transcripts. Profiling relied on immunoSEQ multiplex PCR, and the TCRdb table lists in-frame clones only, not all of them. The sample has around 300,000 clones; approximately 11% are singletons. Sequencing used naive CD4+ T cells from blood. The receptor set was obtained from a woman younger than 45 in good health.

This clone was seen a few times. This chain connects TRBV27 to TRBJ2-1; the match to TRBD2 covers 11 bases. The V gene's germline CDR1 is MNHEY and CDR2 SMNVEV (reference sequence). J gave up 7 bases and V 7 bases, and 6 bases lay outside the gene matches. This CDR3 spans 14 amino acids. CDR3 nucleotides: TGTGCCAGCACCTTCGGGACTAGCGGAAATGAGCAGTTCTTC. Protein: CASTFGTSGNEQFF.

This clone was picked up a small number of times. The CDR3 DNA reads as TGTGCCAGCAGTTTATATCAGGGGGCGTTGGACGAGCAGTACTTC. Its translation is CASSLYQGALDEQYF. The V and J genes are TRBV28 and TRBJ2-7, with 8 bases aligning to TRBD1. Trimming at V came to 1 base and at J to 5 bases, leaving 7 bases not matched to a gene. The germline V gene has CDR1 MDHEN and CDR2 SYDVKM. The CDR3 spans 15 residues.

There are a few counts of this clone. This rearrangement joins TRBV7-9 to TRBJ2-7; TRBD2 aligns across 13 bases. Germline V gene sequence: CDR1 SEHNR, CDR2 FQNEAQ (reference sequence). The CDR3 has 14 residues. V was clipped by 8 bases and J by 2 bases; unmatched bases: 3. The CDR3 DNA reads as TGTGCCAGCGGGACTAGCGGGAAAGCCTACGAGCAGTACTTC. Residues: CASGTSGKAYEQYF.

This sequence joins TRBV5-1 and TRBJ1-1; D not resolved. The CDR3 contains 13 residues. The V gene's germline CDR1 is SGHRS and CDR2 YFSETQ. The ends were cut back, 5 bases at V and 4 bases at J, with 12 bases in the middle. The CDR3 nucleotides are TGCGCCAGCAGTTCTCGCCCAGGCACTGAAGCTTTCTTT. Translated: CASSSRPGTEAFF.

This clone has a handful of counts. The chain employs TRBV18 and TRBJ1-5; D remains ambiguous. Trimming cost V 3 bases and J 9 bases, with 12 bases left between them. CDR3 length: 13 residues. Germline V gene sequence: CDR1 KGHSH, CDR2 LQKENI. CDR3 DNA: TGTGCCAGCTCACCTGTACCCGGGAGGCCCCAGCATTTT. Protein: CASSPVPGRPQHF.

The rearrangement uses TRBV7-9 and TRBJ2-3, with 8 bases aligning to TRBD1. V gave up 2 bases and J gave up 4 bases; unmatched junction bases: 5. CDR1 and CDR2 (germline): SEHNR, FQNEAQ (reference sequence). The CDR3 contains 15 residues. This CDR3 is CASSLSGQGPDTQYF. In DNA form, the CDR3 reads TGTGCCAGCAGCTTATCTGGACAGGGCCCAGATACGCAGTATTTT. Full variable domain (rest looked up from reference TRBV7-9 and TRBJ2-3): DTGVSQNPRHKITKRGQNVTFRCDPISEHNRLYWYRQTLGQGPEFLTYFQNEAQLEKSRLLSDRFSAERPKGSFSTLEIQRTEQGDSAMYLCASSLSGQGPDTQYFGPGTRLTVL.

The J gene is TRBJ2-7, the V gene TRBV7-6; 11 bases agree with TRBD1. With 4 bases clipped from V and 3 bases from J, the junction kept 2 bases outside the gene matches. Germline CDR1 and CDR2: SGHVS and FNYEAQ. The CDR3 spans 14 residues. The CDR3 region is CASSSGTGGYEQYF. The CDR3, as DNA: TGTGCCAGCAGCTCCGGGACAGGGGGCTACGAGCAGTACTTC.

This clone was recorded a few times. The chain couples TRBV15 to TRBJ2-7, with D hard to call. The CDR3 is made up of 15 amino acids. Germline CDR1 is LNHNV and CDR2 is YYDKDF (reference sequence). The V end was cut by 3 bases, the J end by 4 bases, with 16 bases between. CDR3 in amino acids: CATSRLSARPYEQYF. The CDR3 DNA follows: TGTGCCACCAGCAGGCTTTCGGCTAGACCATACGAGCAGTACTTC.

The rearrangement joins TRBV27 to TRBJ2-3, with 12 nucleotides matching TRBD1. The V gene's germline CDR1 is MNHEY and CDR2 SMNVEV (reference sequence). V was pared by 5 bases and J by 1 base, with 7 bases of the junction left unmatched. CDR3 length equals 17 residues. CDR3 sequence: CASSPRDRGHRTDTQYF. DNA of the CDR3: TGTGCCAGCAGTCCTCGGGACAGGGGGCACCGCACAGATACGCAGTATTTT.

This clone was seen only a few times. The rearrangement joins TRBV28 to TRBJ2-1; D may be TRBD2 (6 bases). V dropped 6 bases and J dropped 0 bases, with 18 bases sitting between them. The CDR3 loop spans 17 amino acids. In germline, CDR1 is MDHEN, CDR2 SYDVKM. The CDR3 region is CASSWLIGGGSYNEQFF. The CDR3, as DNA: TGTGCCAGCAGCTGGTTAATCGGGGGAGGCTCCTACAATGAGCAGTTCTTC.

The chain couples TRBV11-2 to TRBJ2-7; D might be TRBD2 (5 bases). The CDR3 consists of 13 residues. Germline V gene sequence: CDR1 SGHAT, CDR2 FQNNGV. The V and J ends lost 2 bases and 6 bases respectively, with 11 bases between them. The DNA of the CDR3 is TGTGCCAGCAGCTTATTCTGGGCGGGCGAGCAGTACTTC. This translates into CASSLFWAGEQYF. The full variable domain, its missing parts supplied by reference TRBV11-2 and TRBJ2-7, is EAGVAQSPRYKIIEKRQSVAFWCNPISGHATLYWYQQILGQGPKLLIQFQNNGVVDDSQLPKDRFSAERLKGVDSTLKIQPAKLEDSAVYLCASSLFWAGEQYFGPGTRLTVT.

In this sample, this clone turned up a few times. The chain joins TRBV5-1 to TRBJ2-6; TRBD1 might be the D (5 bases). Between the trimmed V and J ends, which lost 4 bases and 2 bases, there was a span of 13 bases. From germline, CDR1 is SGHRS and CDR2 YFSETQ. The CDR3 sequence is 16 residues long. Here the CDR3 reads CASSELTDPGANVLTF. The CDR3 DNA reads as TGCGCCAGCAGCGAATTGACAGACCCTGGGGCCAACGTCCTGACTTTC.

The rearrangement links TRBV18 to TRBJ2-1; TRBD2 is a possible D gene (6 bases). This CDR3 has 17 residues. V lost 6 bases to trimming and J lost 6 bases, with 24 bases between them. Germline CDR1 KGHSH, CDR2 LQKENI. The CDR3 loop reads CASSGPSGSFPANEQFF. DNA of the CDR3: TGTGCCAGCTCGGGTCCTTCCGGGAGCTTCCCGGCCAATGAGCAGTTCTTC. The variable domain in full, with the rest retrieved from reference TRBV18 and TRBJ2-1, is NAGVMQNPRHLVRRRGQEARLRCSPMKGHSHVYWYRQLPEEGLKFMVYLQKENIIDESGMPKERFSAEFPKEGPSILRIQQVVRGDSAAYFCASSGPSGSFPANEQFFGPGTRLTVL.

As for this clone: Other DNA variants within this sample encode the same CDR3. The gene calls are TRBV7-9 and TRBJ2-3; D is uncertain. Germline V gene sequence: CDR1 SEHNR, CDR2 FQNEAQ (reference sequence). V lost 6 bases, J lost 0 bases, and 4 bases lay in between. The CDR3 totals 12 residues. CDR3 amino acids: CASSLSTDTQYF. For the CDR3, the DNA is TGTGCCAGCAGTCTTAGCACAGATACGCAGTATTTT.

This clone was counted only a few times. This chain uses TRBV2 with TRBJ2-5, with D possibly TRBD2 on 6 matching bases. Trimming left V 4 bases short and J 5 bases short, with 23 bases between. The germline V gene has CDR1 SNHLY and CDR2 FYNNEI. The CDR3 spans 17 residues. CDR3 in DNA: TGTGCCAGCAGTGGCAATATGGAGGCCACGGGGGATGAGACCCAGTACTTC. Translated, it gives CASSGNMEATGDETQYF.

The chain carries TRBV7-2 and TRBJ2-5; no reliable D call. V lost 0 bases, J lost 5 bases, and 16 bases lay in between. Per the germline V gene, CDR1 is SGHTA and CDR2 is FQGNSA. CDR3 size: 16 residues. CDR3 DNA sequence: TGTGCCAGCAGCTTAGCGCGTCCCCGAGGAAAGGAGACCCAGTACTTC. Its translation: CASSLARPRGKETQYF.

V and J are TRBV18 and TRBJ2-1; TRBD2 matches 8 bases. J was trimmed by 4 bases and V by 2 bases; bases with no gene match: 4. The CDR3 covers 15 residues. Per germline, CDR1 KGHSH and CDR2 LQKENI. CDR3 DNA: TGTGCCAGCTCACCAAATAGCGGGGCTTACAATGAGCAGTTCTTC. As protein: CASSPNSGAYNEQFF.

This clone was recorded a few times. The chain couples TRBV11-1 to TRBJ1-1; D call uncertain. Germline V gene data show CDR1 as SGHAT and CDR2 as FQDESV (reference sequence). V was trimmed by 4 bases and J by 8 bases, leaving 5 bases between them. The CDR3 has 10 residues. In DNA, the CDR3 is TGTGCCAGCAGCTCACACGAAGCTTTCTTT. It translates to CASSSHEAFF.

This clone appeared a few times. The chain uses TRBV30 and TRBJ2-5; D not resolved. V dropped 0 bases and J dropped 1 base, with 12 bases sitting between them. Looked up from germline, CDR1 is GTSNPN and CDR2 is SVGIG (reference sequence). The CDR3 is made up of 15 amino acids. The CDR3, as DNA: TGTGCCTGGAGTGTAGCCTGGAGTTTCCAAGAGACCCAGTACTTC. Its protein product is CAWSVAWSFQETQYF.

This chain uses TRBV18 with TRBJ2-5, with a weak D call TRBD1 (5 bases). V dropped 3 bases and J dropped 2 bases, with 13 bases sitting between them. Germline loops: CDR1 KGHSH, CDR2 LQKENI. CDR3 size: 15 residues. The CDR3 region has the DNA TGTGCCAGCTCACCGGTGGGTTCAGGGCAAGAGACCCAGTACTTC. It codes for CASSPVGSGQETQYF.

This clone was seen more than once but under ten times. This sequence joins TRBV2 and TRBJ1-5, with 10 bases matching TRBD1. This CDR3 spans 15 amino acids. Looked up from germline, CDR1 is SNHLY and CDR2 is FYNNEI. V was clipped by 6 bases and J by 5 bases; unmatched bases: 7. CDR3 in amino acids: CASRPDRGDHQPQHF. For the CDR3, the DNA is TGTGCCAGCAGGCCGGACAGGGGGGACCATCAGCCCCAGCATTTT.

V is TRBV7-2 and J is TRBJ2-1; D not certain. This CDR3 spans 19 amino acids. Germline CDR1 and CDR2: SGHTA and FQGNSA. The ends were cut back, 0 bases at V and 6 bases at J, with 24 bases in the middle. CDR3 sequence: CASSLAPPTRRAQGNEQFF. The CDR3 DNA sequence: TGTGCCAGCAGCTTAGCACCCCCTACAAGGAGAGCCCAAGGCAATGAGCAGTTCTTC.

In this sample, this clone turned up a few times. The chain combines TRBV29-1 with TRBJ2-5; the match to TRBD2 covers 11 bases. CDR1 is SQVTM, CDR2 ANQGSEA, per germline. The length of the CDR3 is 12 residues. The J segment lost 5 bases and the V segment lost 7 bases, leaving 3 bases of the junction unmatched. CDR3: CSGRTSGETQYF. The CDR3 DNA sequence: TGCAGCGGCCGGACTAGCGGGGAGACCCAGTACTTC.

This clone was recorded a few times. This sequence joins TRBV7-2 and TRBJ2-1; TRBD1 matches at 12 bases. V lost 6 bases and J lost 6; bases outside the gene matches: 6. The germline V gene has CDR1 SGHTA and CDR2 FQGNSA. This CDR3 region has 15 residues. In DNA, the CDR3 is TGTGCCAGCAGAACGGGACAGGGGGCGAGCAATGAGCAGTTCTTC. Translated, it gives CASRTGQGASNEQFF. Drawing the rest from reference TRBV7-2 and TRBJ2-1, the complete variable domain is GAGVSQSPSNKVTEKGKDVELRCDPISGHTALYWYRQSLGQGLEFLIYFQGNSAPDKSGLPSDRFSAERTGGSVSTLTIQRTQQEDSAVYLCASRTGQGASNEQFFGPGTRLTVL.

The chain employs TRBV6-5 and TRBJ2-7; D not resolved. Germline assignment: CDR1 MNHEY and CDR2 SVGAGI. Trimming shortened V by 0 bases and J by 3 bases, and 9 bases separated the two germline ends. The CDR3 is made up of 14 amino acids. The CDR3 loop reads CASSYSLGSYEQYF. CDR3 coding DNA: TGTGCCAGCAGTTACTCGCTTGGCAGCTACGAGCAGTACTTC.

There are a few counts of this clone. The J gene is TRBJ2-5, the V gene TRBV5-1; no clear D gene. Germline V lookup: CDR1 SGHRS, CDR2 YFSETQ. The CDR3 runs 15 residues. With 0 bases removed from V and 1 base from J, the gap between germline ends came to 10 bases. The CDR3 loop reads CASSLVAGTQETQYF. CDR3 coding DNA: TGCGCCAGCAGCTTGGTTGCAGGCACCCAAGAGACCCAGTACTTC.

The sample holds a few counts of this clone. The chain couples TRBV6-4 to TRBJ1-1; a possible D gene is TRBD1 (5 bases). The ends were cut back, 0 bases at V and 5 bases at J, with 13 bases in the middle. The CDR3 spans 15 residues. CDR1 is MRHNA and CDR2 is SNTAGT in the germline V gene. The CDR3 reads CASSDSGVPPTEAFF. CDR3 bases: TGTGCCAGCAGTGACTCAGGGGTCCCACCGACTGAAGCTTTCTTT.

V and J are TRBV27 and TRBJ2-3; the D is unclear. Trimming took off 4 bases at V and 13 bases at J, with 18 bases between the two ends. This CDR3 contains 13 residues. CDR1 and CDR2 (germline): MNHEY, SMNVEV (reference sequence). As DNA, the CDR3 is TGTGCCAGCAGTTCCCCCGGGTCCTCAAAGGAGTATTTT. Encoded protein: CASSSPGSSKEYF.

A few counts support this clone. The chain links TRBV29-1 to TRBJ1-1, with D perhaps matching TRBD1 (6 bases). V was pared by 6 bases and J by 2 bases, with 13 bases between. Germline CDR1 and CDR2: SQVTM and ANQGSEA. CDR3 size: 13 residues. The CDR3 sequence is CSVDRDTNTEAFF. CDR3 DNA sequence: TGCAGCGTAGACCGGGACACTAACACTGAAGCTTTCTTT.

The chain carries TRBV7-9 and TRBJ2-1; 7 nucleotides line up with TRBD1. J gave up 6 bases and V 3 bases, and 5 bases lay outside the gene matches. This CDR3 is 14 amino acids long. Germline CDR1 SEHNR, CDR2 FQNEAQ (reference sequence). CDR3 DNA: TGTGCCAGCAGCTTCACAGGGGTTAGCAATGAGCAGTTCTTC. Residues: CASSFTGVSNEQFF.

This clone was counted a few times. The V call is TRBV7-6, the J call TRBJ2-7, with 8 bases that match TRBD2. CDR3 length: 14 amino acids. Germline V gene lookup returns CDR1 SGHVS and CDR2 FNYEAQ. V lost 5 bases and J lost 4; bases outside the gene matches: 7. For the CDR3, the DNA is TGTGCCAGCAGCCACGGTACGGGAGGGTACGAGCAGTACTTC. It yields the protein CASSHGTGGYEQYF.

The chain has TRBV19 and TRBJ2-5; maybe TRBD2 (5 bases). The CDR3 runs 16 residues. The germline V and J ends were trimmed by 5 bases and 4 bases, with 20 bases remaining between them. Germline CDR1 LNHDA, CDR2 SQIVND (reference sequence). CDR3 residues: CASSLNALATRETQYF. CDR3 nucleotides: TGTGCCAGTAGTCTTAATGCTTTAGCGACGCGAGAGACCCAGTACTTC.